This T cell receptor (beta chain) appears in the sequencing data of a study of cytomegalovirus exposure and HLA in healthy donors (dated by TCRdb to 2016 to 2017). For context, the study as a whole: According to an earlier analysis of 587 of the donors, 200 million or so T cells yielded over 90 million unique TCR beta sequences and approximately 280 Gb of sequence data. All discovery cohort repertoires had been generated on a single sequencing platform. Typing coverage varied by locus: roughly 629-630 donors for A, B, C, DRB1 and DQB1; roughly 510 for DQA1; 600 to 610 for DPA1; 400 to 480 for DPB1. In addition to the first cohort of 650 to 800 subjects, a separate validation cohort of approximately 130 different subjects was used. A later analysis re-examined previously published TCR beta repertoires from 610 or so donors and added high-resolution HLA genotyping to investigate patterns of TCR occurrence. Rather than drawing on any new phenotypic data, the later analysis identified candidate immune exposures from TCR beta sequences and the way those sequences occurred across donors. Because of strong linkage in the cohort, a handful of DR-DQ haplotypes were treated as single units for association and clustering. Across roughly 420 genotyped donors of the cohort, an average of approximately 220,000 unique TCR beta nucleotide sequences per donor were sequenced, and about a sixth of those sequences were non-productive. In an earlier analysis of around 540 of the donors, high-throughput TCR beta sequencing was used to judge whether each TCR beta V gene segment behaved as functional or pseudogenic. The T cell repertoires of 666 subjects were profiled by immunosequencing and related to cytomegalovirus serostatus. About 330 gigabases of sequencing data and 70 million to 100 million unique TCR sequences made up an early release that covered about 640 HLA-typed donors. Donor age, sex, ethnicity and CMV serostatus were collected together with the repertoire data. High-throughput TCR immunosequencing, statistical association of individual TCRs with disease status, and machine learning were combined to predict cytomegalovirus infection status. Class I and class II HLA loci were covered by the typing at four-digit resolution. In a later genetic analysis, genome-wide SNP genotypes for about 65% of the roughly 670 donors were used, and that subset was treated as a discovery cohort. Among the roughly 400 genotyped donors, approximately 81% belonged to the genetic ancestry cluster associated with self-reported Caucasian donors. The aim of the study was to test whether cataloging public T cell receptors could identify signatures of past pathogen exposure.

The cohort consisted of 670 or so healthy bone marrow donors. At the time of sampling, every cohort member was nominally healthy, though immune exposures that went unrecorded were likely present. CMV serostatus was positive for about 300 and negative for about half of the roughly 700 cohort members, and was not recorded for this donor. A peripheral blood sample was collected from each donor, and TCR beta sequencing was performed on peripheral blood mononuclear cells. The Qiagen DNeasy Blood Extraction Kit was used to extract genomic DNA from the blood cell samples. Overall study outcomes, separate from this receptor: Sequencing depth was assumed to be roughly uniform across donors in the presence/absence analyses, though that assumption may not hold. The classifier was reported to diagnose cytomegalovirus status with high specificity and sensitivity in both the original cohort and the validation cohort. For the cohort, immune exposure information was limited to CMV serostatus. HLA typing was unavailable for some donors at each locus, so association tests used only the typed subset. A further reported finding was that TCR beta sequences accurately predicted the HLA-A and HLA-B alleles for most subjects in the first cohort. Strong co-occurrence of HLA alleles, especially DR and DQ, made assigning TCR associations to individual alleles difficult. A total of roughly 160 TCR beta chains were listed by the study as associated with cytomegalovirus. Compared with the approximately 710-donor mean, donors in an Asian-associated ancestry cluster had fewer N-insertions in productive TCRs, according to a later genetic analysis. In an earlier analysis of roughly 500 of the donors, most TCR beta V segments appeared in productive rearrangements about 90% or about 30% of the time, broadly matching IMGT annotations. Most CMV-associated TCR beta chains appeared to be HLA-restricted in a later analysis, and the HLA associations seemed to be driven largely by CMV exposure. The authors suggested that the approach could potentially be generalized to other disease states and immunological phenotypes. In a later analysis, HLA-associated TCR beta chains were found to be more clonally expanded and to have lower generation probabilities than equally common non-associated chains. Three of the identified cytomegalovirus-associated TCR beta chains were confirmed in vitro to be specific for cytomegalovirus antigens. V-gene and J-gene trimming of TCR beta chains was associated with a missense DCLRE1C variant in a later genetic analysis, and the association was replicated in an independent cohort. Linkage disequilibrium might explain the correlated functional status among segregating V segments, but an unknown experimental factor could not be ruled out. A cluster of highly shared sequence variants was judged likely to represent a technical artifact of the sequencing pipeline. In a later analysis, several top co-occurrence clusters were reported to appear linked to parvovirus B19, influenza, CMV and Epstein-Barr virus. At a false discovery rate of 0.05, a later analysis linked under 20,000 TCR beta sequences to specific HLA alleles. Only TCR beta chains were sequenced in this cohort, and the absence of alpha or paired-chain data limited detectable features. Because counts were too low, roughly 17 rarely observed V segments, including chromosome 9 orphons, were left out of the earlier analysis of approximately 500 of the donors. In a later analysis, the rate of TCR association differed among HLA loci, with DRB1 alleles having the most associated TCRs and HLA-C alleles having the fewest. Most TCR sequences were seen in very few donors, while some public TCRs were found in many individuals.

The library was generated by the immunoSEQ multiplex PCR assay. For the multiplex PCR, a mixture combining 60 forward primers for TCR Vbeta segments and 13 reverse primers for TCR Jbeta segments was used. The CDR3 region of rearranged TCR beta genes was amplified from genomic DNA by a multiplex PCR assay. On the Illumina HiSeq System, the amplified TCR beta libraries were sequenced as 87-base-pair reads. As for the original processing: A later analysis tallied roughly 76 million unique TCR beta chains across the 666 repertoires, and some 12 million of those chains were shared by two or more donors. To remove PCR and sequencing errors, raw reads were error-corrected and collapsed into unique sequences using a nearest-neighbor algorithm that merged closely related sequences. Alignment of CDR3 sequences to IMGT reference sequences was used to assign V, D and J gene segments. For a sequence to be retained, at least a six-nucleotide match to both a V gene segment and a J gene segment was required. Rearrangements were called productive when the CDR3 lacked stop codons and stayed in frame with V and J; all others were non-productive. CDR3 was defined by IMGT convention, running from the second conserved V-encoded cysteine to the conserved J-encoded phenylalanine. In an earlier analysis of more than 550 of the donors, sequences lacking an unambiguous match to a single V gene segment were excluded. An earlier analysis of fewer than 650 of the donors classified V segments as functional when productive rearrangements were above 56.7% and as segregating when the standard deviation between donors was above 5%. A statistical classification framework was built to diagnose cytomegalovirus status from the catalog of TCR beta chain sequences. In a later analysis, V and J genes were assigned by comparing TCR nucleotide sequences against IMGT/GENE-DB human TR gene sequences. The TCRdist pipeline was used in a later analysis to assign CDR3 sequences and most-parsimonious VDJ recombination scenarios. In a later analysis, each TCR beta chain was defined by its CDR3 amino acid sequence together with its V-gene family, and reads lacking a unique V-gene family were excluded. To address suspected cross-contamination and a sequencing artifact, a later analysis removed around 600 highly shared, low-generation-probability nucleotide sequences. In a later analysis, a clonal expansion index for each public chain was calculated from normalized within-repertoire ranks of inferred template counts. In a later analysis, generation probabilities were computed using a VDJ recombination model fitted to out-of-frame rearrangements, and the results were checked against IGoR. A later analysis scored TCR-TCR, TCR-HLA and TCR-CMV co-occurrence with hypergeometric tests, applying a repertoire-size bias correction to TCR pairs. False discovery rates were estimated in a later analysis by permuting HLA or CMV assignments 20 times. In a later analysis, co-occurring TCRs were grouped using DBSCAN, with TCRdist sequence similarity added in when clustering inside HLA-allele-positive subsets. Repertoires with fewer than 30,000 or more than 120,000 public chains were left out of co-occurrence clustering, as were four to six repertoires with anomalous nucleotide sharing. TCRdb's version of the immuneACCESS table is confined to in-frame rearrangements and falls short of the full clone set. An unresolved V gene accounts for under half of the shortfall where checked; the remainder is of unknown origin. That table is the source of V, J and clone size, and D and trimming were worked out from the DNA. Present in this sample are some 140,000 clones, 65% to 70% of which were seen just once. The ten largest clones add up to 1.5% to 2% of the sample.

As concerns this clone: What antigen it recognizes has not been identified. No base-level quality is on record; no much larger clone is a single base apart.

The TCR sequence derives from a human donor in good health. Source material: PBMCs.

The CDR3 has the sequence CASSQDGGGDQPQHF. The base sequence is TGCGCCAGCAGCCAAGATGGGGGAGGGGATCAGCCCCAGCATTTT. The sequence links TRBV4-1 to TRBJ1-5; a tentative D match to TRBD1 spans 5 bases. Spanning cysteine to phenylalanine, the CDR3 consists of 15 amino acids. Only the CDR3 DNA is retained, 45 bases long and in frame from the first base. For CDR1 and CDR2, the germline V gene lists MGHRA and YSYEKL. Trimming takes 0 bases from V and 5 bases from J, and the germline ends sit 11 bases apart.